This T cell receptor (beta chain) derives from a study of long-term antiretroviral therapy in people with HIV. They ran version v3.0 of the immunoSEQ assay at survey level. Using immunoSEQ multiplex PCR, the repertoire was profiled, and TCRdb retains in-frame clones only, with some absent. This sample carries 25,000 or so clones, 80% to 90% of them seen once, and the ten largest clones take roughly 5%. Regarding the study as a whole: Information on adherence, resistance and therapy changes was unavailable. HIV repertoires covered narrower CDR3 length ranges than controls did.

To note about this clone: Its antigen is unknown.

Trimming cost V 5 bases and J 0 bases, with 7 bases left between them. Germline loops: CDR1 SEHNR, CDR2 FQNEAQ (reference sequence). This CDR3 has 14 amino acids. The chain links TRBV7-9 to TRBJ1-4; D is unclear. This TCR came from a man aged 18 to 30 with HIV. The sample in question was unsorted PBMCs, obtained 3 years after starting antiretroviral therapy. The CDR3 DNA is TGTGCCAGCAGCAGTTTTGCAACTAATGAAAAACTGTTTTTT. Translated, it gives CASSSFATNEKLFF.